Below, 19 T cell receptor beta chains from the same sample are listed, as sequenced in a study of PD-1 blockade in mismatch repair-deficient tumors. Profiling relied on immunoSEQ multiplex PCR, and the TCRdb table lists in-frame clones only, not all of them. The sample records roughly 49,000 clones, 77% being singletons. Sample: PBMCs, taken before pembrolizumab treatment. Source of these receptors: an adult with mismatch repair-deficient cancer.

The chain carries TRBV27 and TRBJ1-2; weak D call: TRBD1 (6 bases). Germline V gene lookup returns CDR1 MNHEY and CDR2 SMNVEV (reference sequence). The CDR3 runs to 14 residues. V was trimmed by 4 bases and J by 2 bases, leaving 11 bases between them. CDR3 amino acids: CASSSSTGNYGYTF. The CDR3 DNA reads TGTGCCAGCAGTTCCTCGACAGGAAACTATGGCTACACCTTC.

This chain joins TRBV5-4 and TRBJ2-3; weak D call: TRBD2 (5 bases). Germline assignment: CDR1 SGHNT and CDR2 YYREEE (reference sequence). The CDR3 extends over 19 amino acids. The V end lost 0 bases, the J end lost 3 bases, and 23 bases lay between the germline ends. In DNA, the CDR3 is TGTGCCAGCAGCTTGGGATCCCTTATTGCCCTAGCTAGTACAGATACGCAGTATTTT. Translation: CASSLGSLIALASTDTQYF.

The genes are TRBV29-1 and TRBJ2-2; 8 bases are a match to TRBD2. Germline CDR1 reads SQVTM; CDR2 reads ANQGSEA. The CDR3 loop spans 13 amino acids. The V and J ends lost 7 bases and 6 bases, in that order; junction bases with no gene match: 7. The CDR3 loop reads CSAKGGGPGELFF. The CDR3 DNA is TGCAGCGCTAAGGGCGGGGGGCCCGGGGAGCTGTTTTTT.

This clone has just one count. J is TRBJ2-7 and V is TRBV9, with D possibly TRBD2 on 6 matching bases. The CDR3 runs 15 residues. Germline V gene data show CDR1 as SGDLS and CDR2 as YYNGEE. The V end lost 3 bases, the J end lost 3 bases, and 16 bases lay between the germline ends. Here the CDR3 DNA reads TGTGCCAGCAGCGAATATTCCGGGACTGACTACGAGCAGTACTTC. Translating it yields CASSEYSGTDYEQYF.

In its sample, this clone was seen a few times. The CDR3 is CAWKGVGNTIYF. The CDR3 DNA reads as TGTGCCTGGAAAGGGGTCGGAAACACCATATATTTT. J is TRBJ1-3 and V is TRBV30; maybe TRBD1 (5 bases). Per the germline V gene, CDR1 is GTSNPN and CDR2 is SVGIG (reference sequence). Trimming took 4 bases from V and 4 from J, leaving 8 bases between them. This CDR3 spans 12 amino acids. The complete variable domain, with remaining parts taken from reference TRBV30 and TRBJ1-3, reads SQTIHQWPATLVQPVGSPLSLECTVEGTSNPNLYWYRQAAGRGLQLLFYSVGIGQISSEVPQNLSASRPQDRQFILSSKKLLLSDSGFYLCAWKGVGNTIYFGEGSWLTVV.

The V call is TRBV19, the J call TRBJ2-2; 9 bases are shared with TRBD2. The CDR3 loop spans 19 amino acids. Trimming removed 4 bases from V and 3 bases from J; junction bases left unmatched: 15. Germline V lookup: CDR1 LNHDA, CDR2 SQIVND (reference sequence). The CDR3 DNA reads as TGTGCCAGTAGTAGACATCGTCTGAGGCGGGAGGGGGACACCGGGGAGCTGTTTTTT. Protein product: CASSRHRLRREGDTGELFF.

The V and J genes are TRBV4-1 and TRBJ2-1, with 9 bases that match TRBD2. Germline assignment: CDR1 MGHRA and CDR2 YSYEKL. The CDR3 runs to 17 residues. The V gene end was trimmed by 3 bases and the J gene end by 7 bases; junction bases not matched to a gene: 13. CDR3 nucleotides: TGCGCCAGCAGCCAGAACCCGCGGGAGGGCCGGGGGAATGAGCAGTTCTTC. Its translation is CASSQNPREGRGNEQFF.

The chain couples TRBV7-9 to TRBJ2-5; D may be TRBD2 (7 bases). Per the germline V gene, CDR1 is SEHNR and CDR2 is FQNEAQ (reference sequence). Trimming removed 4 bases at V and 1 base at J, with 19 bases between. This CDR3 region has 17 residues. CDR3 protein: CASSSQAGAGLQETQYF. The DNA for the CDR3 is TGTGCCAGCAGCTCTCAGGCGGGGGCGGGACTCCAAGAGACCCAGTACTTC.

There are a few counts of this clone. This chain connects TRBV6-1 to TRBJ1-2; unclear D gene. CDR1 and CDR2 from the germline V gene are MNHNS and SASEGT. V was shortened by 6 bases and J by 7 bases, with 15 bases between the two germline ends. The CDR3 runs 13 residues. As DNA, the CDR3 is TGTGCCAGCAGCGAGGTTCTGCGGGGTGGCTACACCTTC. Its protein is CASSEVLRGGYTF.

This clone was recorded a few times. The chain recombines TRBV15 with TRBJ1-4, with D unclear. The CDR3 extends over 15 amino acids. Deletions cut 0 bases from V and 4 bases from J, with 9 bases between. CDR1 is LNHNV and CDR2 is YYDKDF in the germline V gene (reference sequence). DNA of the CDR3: TGTGCCACCAGCAGAGATCAGGAGGATAATGAAAAACTGTTTTTT. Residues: CATSRDQEDNEKLFF.

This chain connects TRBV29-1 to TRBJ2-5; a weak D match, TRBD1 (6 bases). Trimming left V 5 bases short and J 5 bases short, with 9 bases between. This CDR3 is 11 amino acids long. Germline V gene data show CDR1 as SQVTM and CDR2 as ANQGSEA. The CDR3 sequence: CSVQGKETQYF. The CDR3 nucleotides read TGCAGCGTTCAGGGGAAGGAGACCCAGTACTTC.

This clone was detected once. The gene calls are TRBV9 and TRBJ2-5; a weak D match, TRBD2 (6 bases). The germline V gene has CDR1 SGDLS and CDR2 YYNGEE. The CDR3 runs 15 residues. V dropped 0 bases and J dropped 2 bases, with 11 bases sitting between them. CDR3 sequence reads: CASSVAGGTQETQYF. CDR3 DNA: TGTGCCAGCAGCGTAGCGGGCGGGACGCAAGAGACCCAGTACTTC.

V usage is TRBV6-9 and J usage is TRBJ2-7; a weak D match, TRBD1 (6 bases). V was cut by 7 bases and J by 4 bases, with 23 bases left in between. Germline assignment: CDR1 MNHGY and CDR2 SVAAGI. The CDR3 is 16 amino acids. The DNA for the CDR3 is TGTGCCAGCAACCTAGAGTCGGCAGGGACACCTTACGAGCAGTACTTC. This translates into CASNLESAGTPYEQYF.

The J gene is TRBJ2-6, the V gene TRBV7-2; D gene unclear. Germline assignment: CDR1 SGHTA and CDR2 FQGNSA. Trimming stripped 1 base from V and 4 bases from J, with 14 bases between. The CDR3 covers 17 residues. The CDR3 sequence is CASSLVDRRSGANVLTF. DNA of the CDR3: TGTGCCAGCAGCTTAGTCGATCGGCGGTCCGGGGCCAACGTCCTGACTTTC.

The CDR3 coding sequence is TGTGCCAGCAGTTACTCAAGCGGGAGGTCCTACGAGCAGTACTTC. It yields the protein CASSYSSGRSYEQYF. V and J are TRBV6-6 and TRBJ2-7; 9 bases fit TRBD2. The junction had 1 base not matched to a gene; V was cut back by 0 bases and J by 1 base. The CDR3 is made up of 15 amino acids. CDR1 is MNHNY and CDR2 is SVGAGI in the germline V gene (reference sequence).

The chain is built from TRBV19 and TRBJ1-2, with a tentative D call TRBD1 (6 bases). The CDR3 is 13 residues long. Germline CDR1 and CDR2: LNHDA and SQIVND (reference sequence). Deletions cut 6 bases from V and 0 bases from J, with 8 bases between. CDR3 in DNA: TGTGCCAGTAGCAGGGGAGCTAACTATGGCTACACCTTC. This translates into CASSRGANYGYTF.

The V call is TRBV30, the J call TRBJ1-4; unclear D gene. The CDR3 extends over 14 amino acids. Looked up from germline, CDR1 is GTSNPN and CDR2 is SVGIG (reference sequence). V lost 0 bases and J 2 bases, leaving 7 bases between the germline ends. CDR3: CAWSVGVTNEKLFF. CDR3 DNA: TGTGCCTGGAGTGTGGGAGTCACTAATGAAAAACTGTTTTTT.

The chain's CDR3 is CASSPQGRKTEAFF. DNA for the CDR3: TGTGCCAGCAGCCCTCAGGGGAGAAAGACTGAAGCTTTCTTT. V gene TRBV6-5 combines with J gene TRBJ1-1; tentatively, D is TRBD1 (6 bases). This CDR3 has 14 residues. Germline V CDR1 and CDR2: MNHEY, SVGAGI. The V and J ends lost 6 bases and 5 bases respectively, with 16 bases between them.

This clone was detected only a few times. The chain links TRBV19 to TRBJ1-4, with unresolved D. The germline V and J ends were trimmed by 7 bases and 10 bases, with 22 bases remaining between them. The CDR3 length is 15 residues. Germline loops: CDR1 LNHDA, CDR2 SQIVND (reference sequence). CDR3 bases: TGTGCCAGTAAAGCCCCGGCCCGGGCGGAGGGAAAACTGTTTTTT. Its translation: CASKAPARAEGKLFF.